This T cell receptor (beta chain) was obtained from a study of tumor and adjacent non-tumor tissue in lung cancer. Overall study context: Patients comprised about eleven adenocarcinoma, 2 squamous cell carcinoma and 1 small cell lung cancer. Aged about 31 to 80 years, patients included about 11 men and about 5 women with stage I to III disease. General study results and limits: Shorter survival was associated with higher TCR diversity in tumors. Significantly higher TCR diversity was found in tumor than normal lung.

Three rounds of nested PCR, following a modified ARM-PCR protocol, produced the TCRbeta library. Each CDR3 protein is one row after TCRdb ran MiXCR on the multiplex PCR reads. The sample holds some 73,000 distinct CDR3 sequences, approximately 80% seen once. This clonotype was seen once. Its target is unknown. One end of the junction is discordant with germline, which a read error may explain. This sample's RNA came from whole unsorted tissue. More than 3 cm separated this lung sample from the edge of the tumor. The sequencing sample was made of distant non-tumor lung tissue. The receptor's source is a man aged 55 to 69 with non-small cell lung cancer.

The CDR3 sequence: CATSARRGGNEQCF. The CDR3 DNA is TGTGCCACCAGTGCCCGACGGGGCGGGAACGAGCAGTGCTTC. The V call is TRBV24-1, the J call TRBJ2-7; D might be TRBD2 (6 bases). The CDR3 covers 14 residues. Germline CDR1 and CDR2: KGHDR and SFDVKD.